This TCR beta chain derives from a study of T cells in Graves' hyperthyroidism and ophthalmopathy. This CDR3 has 15 residues. J was trimmed by 2 bases and V by 5 bases; bases with no gene match: 8. CDR1 SNHLY and CDR2 FYNNEI come from the germline V gene. Amplification of TCR beta CDR3 regions used RNA as the template. The HTBI primer set was used in a first-round RT-PCR of the TCR CDR3. TCRdb re-called the multiplex PCR reads with MiXCR, one entry per CDR3 protein. The sample records around 540,000 distinct CDR3 sequences, just over 45% being singletons. This chain links TRBV2 with TRBJ2-7; 8 nucleotides agree with TRBD2. Sequencing was performed on peripheral blood or thyroid tissue (not recorded which). The receptor's source is a woman under 30 with Graves' hyperthyroidism. The CDR3 nucleotides are TGTGCCAGCAGTTTAAGGACTAGCTTTCCCTACGAGCAGTACTTC. Residues: CASSLRTSFPYEQYF.